This T cell receptor (beta chain) was recorded in a study of Tregs in tolerant kidney transplant recipients. The wider study: Antibodies separated recipient from donor cells.

General observations from the study: This study did not directly address biological reproducibility. Findings come from small patient numbers and require larger validation.

With respect to this clone: Its target is not known.

Profiled with immunoSEQ multiplex PCR; TCRdb holds only in-frame clones, not every one. The sample has roughly 40,000 clones, nearly 97% seen once. The germline V and J ends were trimmed by 5 bases and 6 bases, with 10 bases remaining between them. CDR1 and CDR2 (germline): SGHVS, FQNEAQ. The CDR3 runs to 12 residues. The specimen sequenced was Tregs from blood cultured with allogeneic cells. The chain joins TRBV7-8 to TRBJ1-1; D possibly corresponds to TRBD1 (5 bases). The origin of this receptor is a human donor in good health. The CDR3 bases are TGTGCCAGCAGCCCCAGGGTGGCTGAAGCTTTCTTT. Translating it yields CASSPRVAEAFF.